These 28 T cell receptor beta chains came from one sample sequenced in a study of blood T cell repertoires in COVID-19. Libraries were prepared by immunoSEQ multiplex PCR; TCRdb keeps only in-frame clonotypes and omits some of them. The sample shows 150,000 to 200,000 clones, about 85% of them seen only once. Sample: peripheral blood. Receptor source: a man in his fifties or sixties with active or convalescent COVID-19.

The chain recombines TRBV7-2 with TRBJ2-5, with D tentatively TRBD2 (5 bases). V dropped 5 bases and J dropped 2 bases, with 12 bases sitting between them. CDR3 length: 14 amino acids. Germline V lookup: CDR1 SGHTA, CDR2 FQGNSA. CDR3 sequence (DNA): TGTGCCAGCAGCGCGACGAGGGTTCAAGAGACCCAGTACTTC. It is translated as CASSATRVQETQYF.

The rearrangement uses TRBV24-1 and TRBJ2-5, with TRBD1 identical over 9 bases. This CDR3 spans 15 amino acids. J gave up 3 bases and V 9 bases, and 10 bases lay outside the gene matches. Germline CDR1 reads KGHDR; CDR2 reads SFDVKD. CDR3 coding DNA: TGTGCCACCTCAACAGGGGGCGCGGGAGAAGAGACCCAGTACTTC. The encoded protein is CATSTGGAGEETQYF.

J is TRBJ1-3 and V is TRBV6-6; 8 bases match TRBD1. CDR1 and CDR2 (germline): MNHNY, SVGAGI (reference sequence). With 6 bases clipped from V and 7 bases from J, the junction kept 26 bases outside the gene matches. The CDR3 extends over 20 amino acids. The CDR3 nucleotides are TGTGCCAGCAGCGCTCAACTGCAGGGGGCTGGTCCACCCGGATGGAACACCATATATTTT. Its protein product is CASSAQLQGAGPPGWNTIYF.

In DNA form, the CDR3 reads TGTGCCAGCAGTGAAGAAGGTGGGGGCGGAACTGAAGCTTTCTTT. Translated: CASSEEGGGGTEAFF. This chain links TRBV2 with TRBJ1-1; the D gene is possibly TRBD1 (6 bases). This CDR3 is 15 amino acids long. V lost 1 base and J lost 5, with 14 bases in between. Germline V gives CDR1 SNHLY, CDR2 FYNNEI.

The V call is TRBV19, the J call TRBJ1-1; weak D call: TRBD1 (6 bases). V was shortened by 3 bases and J by 5 bases, with 16 bases between the two germline ends. This CDR3 has 15 residues. Looked up from germline, CDR1 is LNHDA and CDR2 is SQIVND (reference sequence). The CDR3: CASSIPGGGRTEAFF. CDR3 in DNA: TGTGCCAGTAGTATCCCTGGGGGCGGAAGGACTGAAGCTTTCTTT. The variable domain in full, with the rest retrieved from reference TRBV19 and TRBJ1-1, is DGGITQSPKYLFRKEGQNVTLSCEQNLNHDAMYWYRQDPGQGLRLIYYSQIVNDFQKGDIAEGYSVSREKKESFPLTVTSAQKNPTAFYLCASSIPGGGRTEAFFGQGTRLTVV.

V and J are TRBV2 and TRBJ2-5; 10 nucleotides align to TRBD1. Per the germline V gene, CDR1 is SNHLY and CDR2 is FYNNEI. This CDR3 region has 13 residues. The V and J ends lost 6 bases and 5 bases, in that order; junction bases with no gene match: 3. The CDR3, as DNA: TGTGCCAGCAGCGGGACAGGGGAGGAGACCCAGTACTTC. This sequence encodes CASSGTGEETQYF.

The chain recombines TRBV28 with TRBJ1-1; tentative D call: TRBD1 (5 bases). Germline values: CDR1 MDHEN, CDR2 SYDVKM. V lost 7 bases, J lost 7 bases, and 22 bases lay in between. The length of the CDR3 is 15 residues. The CDR3 DNA follows: TGTGCCAGCACTCTTTCTTCGTCAGGCAGGGTTGAAGCTTTCTTT. As protein: CASTLSSSGRVEAFF.

As concerns this clone: In the same sample, other DNA sequences code for this CDR3. V and J are TRBV5-1 and TRBJ1-4, with a possible D match to TRBD1 (5 bases). CDR3 length: 14 amino acids. V dropped 0 bases and J dropped 5 bases, with 8 bases sitting between them. Germline V lookup: CDR1 SGHRS, CDR2 YFSETQ. The CDR3 sequence: CASSLGQLNEKLFF. Written as DNA, the CDR3 is TGCGCCAGCAGCTTGGGACAGCTAAATGAAAAACTGTTTTTT.

The CDR3 spells CASSKTGDRSEKLFF. The CDR3 coding sequence is TGTGCCAGCAGTAAGACAGGGGATAGATCTGAAAAACTGTTTTTT. The V and J genes are TRBV6-5 and TRBJ1-4, with TRBD1 matching 8 bases. The trim removed 5 bases at V and 7 bases at J, leaving 9 bases unmatched. This CDR3 comprises 15 residues. Germline-derived CDR1 and CDR2 are MNHEY and SVGAGI.

J is TRBJ1-4 and V is TRBV5-6; tentative D call: TRBD1 (6 bases). This CDR3 is built from 15 residues. V was pared by 5 bases and J by 7 bases, with 18 bases between. Per the germline V gene, CDR1 is SGHDT and CDR2 is YYEEEE. CDR3 region: CASSTGQTWGEKLFF. In DNA, the CDR3 is TGTGCCAGCAGTACCGGACAGACGTGGGGTGAAAAACTGTTTTTT.

The chain is built from TRBV11-2 and TRBJ2-7, with 11 bases lining up with TRBD2. There are 16 residues in the CDR3. V was pared by 5 bases and J by 6 bases, with 12 bases of the junction left unmatched. In germline, CDR1 is SGHAT, CDR2 FQNNGV. CDR3 DNA: TGTGCCAGCAGCCCCGGACTAGCGGGTCGGGGGGGCGAGCAGTACTTC. Translating it yields CASSPGLAGRGGEQYF.

The rearrangement joins TRBV21-1 to TRBJ1-1; the table assigns TRBD1, which was not confirmed against the DNA. TRBV21-1 is designated a pseudogene. The CDR3 contains 15 residues. In DNA, the CDR3 is TGTGCCAGCAGCAAAGGCTCGACAGAGAACACTGAAGCTTTCTTT. Its protein product is CASSKGSTENTEAFF.

V gene TRBV5-1 combines with J gene TRBJ1-6; 8 nucleotides line up with TRBD1. V lost 3 bases to trimming and J lost 1 base; unmatched junction nucleotides: 9. Germline V gene data show CDR1 as SGHRS and CDR2 as YFSETQ. The CDR3 loop spans 18 amino acids. CDR3 loop: CASSSGTGIRSYNSPLHF. As DNA, the CDR3 is TGCGCCAGCAGCTCCGGGACAGGTATTCGGTCCTATAATTCACCCCTCCACTTT. The full variable domain, in which reference TRBV5-1 and TRBJ1-6 provide the parts outside the CDR3, is KAGVTQTPRYLIKTRGQQVTLSCSPISGHRSVSWYQQTPGQGLQFLFEYFSETQRNKGNFPGRFSGRQFSNSRSEMNVSTLELGDSALYLCASSSGTGIRSYNSPLHFGNGTRLTVT.

The chain combines TRBV3-1 (or the pseudogene TRBV3-2) with TRBJ1-3; the D gene is possibly TRBD1 (5 bases). This CDR3 has 14 residues. Germline CDR1 and CDR2: LGHDT and YNNKEL (reference sequence). The V end lost 4 bases, the J end lost 3 bases, and 10 bases lay between the germline ends. Here the CDR3 DNA reads TGTGCCAGCAGCCGACAGTCTTTTGGAAACACCATATATTTT. It yields the protein CASSRQSFGNTIYF.

The rearrangement joins TRBV5-4 to TRBJ2-2; TRBD2 matches at 13 bases. This CDR3 region has 15 residues. Germline values: CDR1 SGHNT, CDR2 YYREEE (reference sequence). J gave up 6 bases and V 4 bases, and 3 bases lay outside the gene matches. CDR3 region: CASSQTSGGAGELFF. The CDR3 DNA reads TGTGCCAGCAGCCAAACTAGCGGGGGGGCCGGGGAGCTGTTTTTT.

The chain joins TRBV30 to TRBJ2-5; 11 nucleotides match TRBD2. Germline V gives CDR1 GTSNPN, CDR2 SVGIG (reference sequence). The V and J ends lost 1 base and 4 bases, in that order; junction bases with no gene match: 5. This CDR3 is built from 15 residues. CDR3 sequence: CAWSEGTSGGETQYF. DNA of the CDR3: TGTGCCTGGAGTGAGGGGACTAGCGGAGGAGAGACCCAGTACTTC.

The gene calls are TRBV6-5 and TRBJ1-1, with TRBD1 identical over 10 bases. The CDR3 runs 12 residues. V was clipped by 8 bases and J by 7 bases; unmatched bases: 4. In germline, CDR1 is MNHEY, CDR2 SVGAGI. The chain's CDR3 is CASGQGVGEAFF. CDR3 bases: TGTGCCAGCGGACAGGGGGTTGGTGAAGCTTTCTTT.

The V and J genes are TRBV3-1 (or the pseudogene TRBV3-2) and TRBJ2-5; TRBD2 aligns across 11 bases. Germline CDR1 reads LGHDT; CDR2 reads YNNKEL (reference sequence). CDR3 length equals 17 residues. V lost 4 bases, J lost 2 bases, and 9 bases stayed unmatched. CDR3 sequence reads: CASSLEAGLAAQETQYF. DNA for the CDR3: TGTGCCAGCAGCCTAGAAGCGGGACTAGCGGCTCAAGAGACCCAGTACTTC.

The rearrangement links TRBV11-2 to TRBJ1-1; tentative D call: TRBD1 (6 bases). In germline, CDR1 is SGHAT, CDR2 FQNNGV. V lost 4 bases, J lost 0 bases, and 6 bases lay in between. The CDR3 is 13 residues long. The CDR3: CASSSGVNTEAFF. CDR3 bases: TGTGCCAGCAGCTCAGGGGTGAACACTGAAGCTTTCTTT.

The V call is TRBV21-1, the J call TRBJ1-2; no check of the table's D call, TRBD1, against the DNA was made. TRBV21-1 is a known pseudogene. The CDR3 spans 18 residues. The CDR3 here is CASSKSGRTGGDARGYTF. CDR3 nucleotides: TGTGCCAGCAGCAAATCCGGAAGGACAGGGGGCGATGCGAGGGGCTACACCTTC.

This clone was recorded a few times. The chain has TRBV3-1 (or the pseudogene TRBV3-2) and TRBJ1-2; D perhaps matches TRBD1 (6 bases). The germline V and J ends were trimmed by 2 bases and 3 bases, with 13 bases remaining between them. The CDR3 runs 15 residues. Germline values: CDR1 LGHDT, CDR2 YNNKEL (reference sequence). CDR3 protein: CASSQMRGADYGYTF. CDR3 in DNA: TGTGCCAGCAGCCAAATGCGGGGGGCTGACTATGGCTACACCTTC.

V and J are TRBV5-1 and TRBJ2-1, with 8 bases fitting TRBD1. The CDR3 sequence is 14 residues long. The trim removed 9 bases at V and 10 bases at J, leaving 15 bases unmatched. In germline, CDR1 is SGHRS, CDR2 YFSETQ. CDR3: CATRRGQGGQEQFF. The CDR3 DNA reads as TGCGCCACCAGAAGAGGACAGGGTGGACAGGAGCAGTTCTTC.

This clone was detected once. This chain uses TRBV2 with TRBJ2-1, with D possibly matching TRBD1 (8 bases). The CDR3 length is 14 residues. Trimming took 4 bases from V and 11 from J, leaving 18 bases between them. The germline V gene encodes CDR1 SNHLY and CDR2 FYNNEI. The CDR3 DNA is TGTGCCAGCAGTGCCACTCACAGGGGGGGACAGCAGTTCTTC. This translates into CASSATHRGGQQFF.

The chain couples TRBV12-5 to TRBJ2-3; weak D call: TRBD1 (6 bases). This CDR3 spans 14 amino acids. CDR1 is LGHNT and CDR2 is FRNRAP in the germline V gene. Trimming cost V 3 bases and J 4 bases, with 11 bases left between them. The CDR3 sequence is CASGLQGAADTQYF. The CDR3 nucleotides are TGTGCTAGTGGTTTACAGGGCGCGGCAGATACGCAGTATTTT.

The rearrangement uses TRBV19 and TRBJ2-2; 8 nucleotides align to TRBD1. The germline V gene encodes CDR1 LNHDA and CDR2 SQIVND (reference sequence). The CDR3 has 17 amino acids. Trimming removed 3 bases from V and 5 bases from J; junction bases left unmatched: 11. This CDR3 is CASSIKMGGQGTGELFF. The CDR3 coding sequence is TGTGCCAGTAGTATTAAAATGGGCGGACAGGGAACCGGGGAGCTGTTTTTT.

The V gene is TRBV3-1 (or the pseudogene TRBV3-2), the J gene TRBJ2-2; TRBD1 agrees at 8 bases. V shed 7 bases, J shed 0 bases, and the junction held 1 base outside the gene matches. This CDR3 has 14 amino acids. The V gene's germline CDR1 is LGHDT and CDR2 YNNKEL (reference sequence). The DNA of the CDR3 is TGTGCCAGCAACAGGGGGGCGAACACCGGGGAGCTGTTTTTT. As protein: CASNRGANTGELFF.

The chain couples TRBV4-1 to TRBJ1-6; D call uncertain. From germline, CDR1 is MGHRA and CDR2 YSYEKL. Between the trimmed V and J ends, which lost 0 bases and 8 bases, there was a span of 14 bases. The CDR3 covers 16 residues. The CDR3 sequence is CASSQDSRRGDSPLHF. CDR3 nucleotides: TGCGCCAGCAGCCAAGACAGTCGGAGAGGTGATTCACCCCTCCACTTT.

The rearrangement links TRBV2 to TRBJ1-1, with D tentatively TRBD1 (6 bases). The V gene's germline CDR1 is SNHLY and CDR2 FYNNEI. The CDR3 runs 15 residues. V was trimmed by 6 bases and J by 1 base, leaving 15 bases between them. The CDR3 coding sequence is TGTGCCAGCAGACCCCTGGACAGCCCGAACACTGAAGCTTTCTTT. Translation: CASRPLDSPNTEAFF.